This T cell receptor beta chain was sequenced for a study of shared clonotypes between healthy human individuals. Evenly divided among several immunoSEQ plates was the genomic DNA of each subset. Produced via immunoSEQ multiplex PCR; TCRdb's table is partial and in-frame only. Counted here are about 560,000 clones, around three quarters occurring once; the ten biggest clones make up 12%. CDR3 length: 18 residues. Trimming shortened V by 4 bases and J by 0 bases, and 19 bases separated the two germline ends. In germline, CDR1 is LNHDA, CDR2 SQIVND (reference sequence). The study drew its donors from healthy HIV-negative adults without recent acute infections or vaccinations.

V is TRBV19 and J is TRBJ1-5; possible D gene TRBD1, 5 bases. The sequencing sample was made of PBMCs. The TCR comes from a woman aged 40 to 49 in good health. Some clones in this sample may be carry-over from other donors' samples. The CDR3 sequence: CASSKIAKGTASNQPQHF. CDR3 nucleotide sequence: TGTGCCAGTAGTAAGATAGCGAAAGGGACGGCTAGCAATCAGCCCCAGCATTTT.